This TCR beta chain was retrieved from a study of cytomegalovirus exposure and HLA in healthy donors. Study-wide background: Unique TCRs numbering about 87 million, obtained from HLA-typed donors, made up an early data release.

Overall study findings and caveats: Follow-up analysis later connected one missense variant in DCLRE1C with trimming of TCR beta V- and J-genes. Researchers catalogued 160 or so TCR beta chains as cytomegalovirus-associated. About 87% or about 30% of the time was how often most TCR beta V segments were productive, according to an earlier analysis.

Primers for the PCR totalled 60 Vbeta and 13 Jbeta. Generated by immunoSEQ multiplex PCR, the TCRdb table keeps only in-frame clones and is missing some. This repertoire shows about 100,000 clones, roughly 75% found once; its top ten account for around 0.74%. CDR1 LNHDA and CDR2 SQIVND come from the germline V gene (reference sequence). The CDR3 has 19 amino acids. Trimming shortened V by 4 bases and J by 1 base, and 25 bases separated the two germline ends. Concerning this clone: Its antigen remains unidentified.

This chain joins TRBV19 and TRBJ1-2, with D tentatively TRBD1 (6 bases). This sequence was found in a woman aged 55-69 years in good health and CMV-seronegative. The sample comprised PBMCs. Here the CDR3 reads CASSKDFSPGASYNYGYTF. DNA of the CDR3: TGTGCCAGTAGTAAAGATTTTTCGCCAGGGGCTTCGTATAACTATGGCTACACCTTC. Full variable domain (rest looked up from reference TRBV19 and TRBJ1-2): DGGITQSPKYLFRKEGQNVTLSCEQNLNHDAMYWYRQDPGQGLRLIYYSQIVNDFQKGDIAEGYSVSREKKESFPLTVTSAQKNPTAFYLCASSKDFSPGASYNYGYTFGSGTRLTVV.